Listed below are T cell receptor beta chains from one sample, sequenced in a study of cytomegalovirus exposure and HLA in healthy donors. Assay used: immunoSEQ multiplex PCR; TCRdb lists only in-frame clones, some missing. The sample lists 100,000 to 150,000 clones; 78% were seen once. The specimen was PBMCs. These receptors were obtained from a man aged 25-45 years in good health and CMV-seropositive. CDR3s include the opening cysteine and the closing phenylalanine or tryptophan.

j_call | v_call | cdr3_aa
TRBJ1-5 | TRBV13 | CASSPSGAEPQHF
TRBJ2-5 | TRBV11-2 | CASSLDREETQYF
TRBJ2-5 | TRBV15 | CATSESGETQYF
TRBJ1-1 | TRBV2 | CASSPLRGNTEAFF
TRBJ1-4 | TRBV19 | CATGRGLLNEKLFF
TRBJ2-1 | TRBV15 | CATSRRTSGSYNEQFF
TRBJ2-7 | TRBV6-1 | CASSEALTLAGYEQYF
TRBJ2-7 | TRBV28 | CASSPAGQGSYEQYF
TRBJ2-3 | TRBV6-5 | CASKLAYSTDTQYF
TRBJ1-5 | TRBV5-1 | CASSLGSYSNQPQHF
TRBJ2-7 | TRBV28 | CASSLVKRRGPGEQYF
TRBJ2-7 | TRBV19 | CASSIRASGRADGYEQYF
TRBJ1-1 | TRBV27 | CASSLRGGTEAFF
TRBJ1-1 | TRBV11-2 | CASSLELGAGAFF
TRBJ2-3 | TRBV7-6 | CASSLGGASTDTQYF
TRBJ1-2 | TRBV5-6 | CASSFLGLNYGYTF
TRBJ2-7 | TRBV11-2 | CASRDVGTSALEQYF
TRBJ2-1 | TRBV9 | CASSVGAGGRNNEQFF
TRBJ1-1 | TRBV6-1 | CASGGRVGENTEAFF
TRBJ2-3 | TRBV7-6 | CASSRLAVAADTQYF
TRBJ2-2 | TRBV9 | CASSVRGADRGGELFF
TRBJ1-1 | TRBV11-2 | CASRETQGWNTEAFF
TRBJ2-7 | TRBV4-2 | CASSRSGTRSYEQYF
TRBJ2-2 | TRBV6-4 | CASSAAEGELFF
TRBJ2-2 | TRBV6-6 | CASSSTPYPGTGELFF
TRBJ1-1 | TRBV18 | CASSPATESAAFF
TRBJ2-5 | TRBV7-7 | CASSLNRGRGETQYF
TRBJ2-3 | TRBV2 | CASSAASGSVNPQYF
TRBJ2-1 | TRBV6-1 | CASSEMTSGRHEQFF
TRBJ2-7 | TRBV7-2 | CASSLLPGGSSPNEQYF
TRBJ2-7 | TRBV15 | CATSRGAGGPYEQYF
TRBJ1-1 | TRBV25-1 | CASSEAAGENTEAFF
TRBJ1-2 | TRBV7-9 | CASSLSDGGDYGYTF
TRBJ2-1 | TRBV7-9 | CASGMTSGIYNEQFF
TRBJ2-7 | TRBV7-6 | CASSLVATSGVWEQYF
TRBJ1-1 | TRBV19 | CASSVTTPTGVNTEAFF